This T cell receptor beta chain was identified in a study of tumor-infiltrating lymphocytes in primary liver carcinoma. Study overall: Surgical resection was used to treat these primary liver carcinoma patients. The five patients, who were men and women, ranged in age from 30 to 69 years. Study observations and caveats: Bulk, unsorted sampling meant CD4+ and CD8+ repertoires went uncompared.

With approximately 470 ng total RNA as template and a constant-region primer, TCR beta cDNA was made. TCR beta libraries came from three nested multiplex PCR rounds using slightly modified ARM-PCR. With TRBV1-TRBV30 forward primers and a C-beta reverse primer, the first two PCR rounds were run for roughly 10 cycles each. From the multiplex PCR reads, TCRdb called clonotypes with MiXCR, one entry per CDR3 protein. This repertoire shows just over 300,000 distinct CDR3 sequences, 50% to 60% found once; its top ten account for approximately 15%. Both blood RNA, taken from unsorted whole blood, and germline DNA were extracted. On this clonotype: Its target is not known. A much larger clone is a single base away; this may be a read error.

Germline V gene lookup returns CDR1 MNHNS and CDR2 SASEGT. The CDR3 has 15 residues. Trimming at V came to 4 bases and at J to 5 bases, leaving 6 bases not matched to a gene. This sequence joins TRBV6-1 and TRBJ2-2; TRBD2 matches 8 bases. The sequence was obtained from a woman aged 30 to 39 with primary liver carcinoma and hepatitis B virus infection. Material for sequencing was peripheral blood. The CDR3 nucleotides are TGTGCCAGCAGTGGAACGAGACTAGCGACCGGGGAGCTGTTTTTT. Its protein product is CASSGTRLATGELFF.